The 27 T cell receptor beta chains below were found in one sample sequenced in a study of T cell responses to AZD1222 COVID-19 vaccine. The assay was immunoSEQ multiplex PCR, and TCRdb's table has in-frame clones only and misses some. The sample contains around 85,000 clones, 80% to 90% of which appear only once. This sample comprised peripheral blood, obtained on day 0 of AZD1222 vaccination. The receptors originated from an adult in good health.

The count of this clone is one. The V gene is TRBV6-5, the J gene TRBJ2-5; maybe TRBD2 (6 bases). Germline V gene data show CDR1 as MNHEY and CDR2 as SVGAGI. CDR3 length: 13 amino acids. Trimming took 5 bases from V and 5 from J, leaving 12 bases between them. CDR3 bases: TGTGCCAGCAGTCCGCCGGGGAGGGAGACCCAGTACTTC. Translating it yields CASSPPGRETQYF.

The V gene is TRBV11-2, the J gene TRBJ1-2, with D perhaps TRBD1 (5 bases). The CDR3 runs to 16 residues. V was clipped by 0 bases and J by 0 bases, with 11 bases between them. Germline CDR1 SGHAT, CDR2 FQNNGV. The CDR3 region is CASSLDNRPSNYGYTF. The CDR3 DNA reads TGTGCCAGCAGCTTAGACAACAGGCCCTCTAACTATGGCTACACCTTC.

The chain uses TRBV23-1 and TRBJ2-2, with 7 positions matching TRBD2. TRBV23-1 is marked as an open reading frame, function uncertain. Trimming took 2 bases from V and 3 from J; bases not matched to a gene: 3. The CDR3 spans 15 residues. CDR3 in DNA: TGCGCCAGCAGTCAAGGGCGGGAGCACACCGGGGAGCTGTTTTTT. As protein: CASSQGREHTGELFF.

Only a few counts were recorded for this clone. V gene TRBV11-2 combines with J gene TRBJ1-6, with 8 bases identical to TRBD1. Germline CDR1 is SGHAT and CDR2 is FQNNGV. CDR3 length: 15 amino acids. With 5 bases clipped from V and 6 bases from J, the junction kept 6 bases outside the gene matches. The CDR3 DNA follows: TGTGCCAGCAGCCCCAGGGGGCGAATTAATTCACCCCTCCACTTT. Translating it yields CASSPRGRINSPLHF.

This rearrangement joins TRBV5-6 to TRBJ1-4, with D hard to call. Germline CDR1 reads SGHDT; CDR2 reads YYEEEE. The CDR3 sequence is 13 residues long. With 0 bases removed from V and 7 bases from J, the gap between germline ends came to 7 bases. CDR3 region: CASSLARVEKLFF. Here the CDR3 DNA reads TGTGCCAGCAGCTTGGCCAGAGTTGAAAAACTGTTTTTT.

This clone occurred once. The chain is built from TRBV2 and TRBJ1-1; the D gene is possibly TRBD1 (5 bases). CDR3 length equals 14 residues. From germline, CDR1 is SNHLY and CDR2 FYNNEI. V gave up 0 bases and J gave up 4 bases, with 9 bases separating them. In nucleotides, the CDR3 is TGTGCCAGCAGTGAAGCGGGGGAGGGCACTGAAGCTTTCTTT. Translated: CASSEAGEGTEAFF.

V gene TRBV7-2 combines with J gene TRBJ1-3, with D uncertain. Germline CDR1 and CDR2: SGHTA and FQGNSA. V gave up 7 bases and J gave up 4 bases, with 11 bases separating them. The CDR3 covers 13 residues. The CDR3 sequence: CASTYQSGNTIYF. The CDR3 nucleotides are TGTGCCAGCACTTATCAGTCGGGAAACACCATATATTTT.

The chain is built from TRBV19 and TRBJ1-5; D possibly corresponds to TRBD1 (5 bases). Germline V lookup: CDR1 LNHDA, CDR2 SQIVND (reference sequence). With 3 bases removed from V and 0 bases from J, the gap between germline ends came to 9 bases. The CDR3 runs 15 residues. CDR3 in DNA: TGTGCCAGTAGTATGTCTGGGGGTAGCAATCAGCCCCAGCATTTT. This sequence encodes CASSMSGGSNQPQHF.

This chain uses TRBV6-5 with TRBJ2-7; D perhaps matches TRBD1 (5 bases). The germline V gene encodes CDR1 MNHEY and CDR2 SVGAGI. This CDR3 is 13 amino acids long. Trimming pared 2 bases from V and 6 bases from J, leaving 11 bases between. CDR3 protein: CASSYPGNREQYF. For the CDR3, the DNA is TGTGCCAGCAGTTACCCAGGGAACCGCGAGCAGTACTTC.

The J gene is TRBJ2-2, the V gene TRBV7-2; 8 bases agree with TRBD2. CDR3 length: 19 residues. CDR1 and CDR2 (germline): SGHTA, FQGNSA. With 3 bases clipped from V and 0 bases from J, the junction kept 12 bases outside the gene matches. The CDR3 nucleotides are TGTGCCAGCAGCTTGCGGCGGCTAGCGGGTGCCGCGAACACCGGGGAGCTGTTTTTT. Translating gives CASSLRRLAGAANTGELFF.

The gene calls are TRBV5-1 and TRBJ2-2; D call uncertain. The ends were cut back, 4 bases at V and 9 bases at J, with 16 bases in the middle. CDR3 size: 14 residues. CDR1 SGHRS and CDR2 YFSETQ come from the germline V gene. The CDR3 region has the DNA TGCGCCAGCAGCCAAACCCAGCAGTACCGGGAGCTGTTTTTT. Amino acids: CASSQTQQYRELFF.

This chain joins TRBV9 and TRBJ2-7; D call uncertain. Germline V gene lookup returns CDR1 SGDLS and CDR2 YYNGEE. V was clipped by 3 bases and J by 3 bases, with 10 bases between them. The CDR3 consists of 13 residues. CDR3 in amino acids: CASSATVGYEQYF. As DNA, the CDR3 is TGTGCCAGCAGCGCGACCGTCGGCTACGAGCAGTACTTC.

The J gene is TRBJ2-4, the V gene TRBV5-1; weak D call: TRBD1 (6 bases). This CDR3 region has 14 residues. V lost 2 bases and J lost 5, with 11 bases in between. Germline V gives CDR1 SGHRS, CDR2 YFSETQ. The CDR3 is CASSLGGLENIQYF. CDR3 bases: TGCGCCAGCAGCTTAGGGGGTCTAGAAAACATTCAGTACTTC.

The chain couples TRBV7-9 to TRBJ2-1; 7 nucleotides match TRBD2. The CDR3 length is 16 residues. From germline, CDR1 is SEHNR and CDR2 FQNEAQ (reference sequence). Trimming took 2 bases from V and 0 from J; bases not matched to a gene: 4. Written as DNA, the CDR3 is TGTGCCAGCAGCTTAACAGGCGGGAGCTCCTACAATGAGCAGTTCTTC. It encodes CASSLTGGSSYNEQFF.

V and J are TRBV29-1 and TRBJ2-2; D is possibly TRBD1 (6 bases). CDR3 length: 12 residues. In germline, CDR1 is SQVTM, CDR2 ANQGSEA. Trimming removed 7 bases from V and 4 bases from J, with 10 bases in between. Here the CDR3 DNA reads TGCAGCGCCCGGGACACCACCGGGGAGCTGTTTTTT. Residues: CSARDTTGELFF.

The chain links TRBV19 to TRBJ1-5; weak D call: TRBD1 (6 bases). Trimming left V 8 bases short and J 0 bases short, with 14 bases between. Germline lookup yields CDR1 LNHDA and CDR2 SQIVND (reference sequence). The CDR3 contains 15 residues. Here the CDR3 DNA reads TGTGCCAGTGCCATCGGGGGACATAGCAATCAGCCCCAGCATTTT. Translation: CASAIGGHSNQPQHF. The full variable domain, rest sourced from reference TRBV19 and TRBJ1-5, is DGGITQSPKYLFRKEGQNVTLSCEQNLNHDAMYWYRQDPGQGLRLIYYSQIVNDFQKGDIAEGYSVSREKKESFPLTVTSAQKNPTAFYLCASAIGGHSNQPQHFGDGTRLSIL.

The chain links TRBV19 to TRBJ1-2, with no clear D. Germline CDR1 LNHDA, CDR2 SQIVND (reference sequence). This CDR3 is 14 amino acids long. Between the trimmed V and J ends, which lost 0 bases and 2 bases, there was a span of 7 bases. CDR3 sequence: CASSIDYQNYGYTF. The DNA of the CDR3 is TGTGCCAGTAGTATAGATTATCAGAACTATGGCTACACCTTC. The full variable domain, rest sourced from reference TRBV19 and TRBJ1-2, is DGGITQSPKYLFRKEGQNVTLSCEQNLNHDAMYWYRQDPGQGLRLIYYSQIVNDFQKGDIAEGYSVSREKKESFPLTVTSAQKNPTAFYLCASSIDYQNYGYTFGSGTRLTVV.

The V and J genes are TRBV2 and TRBJ2-5; 7 bases fit TRBD2. This CDR3 contains 16 residues. The V and J ends lost 3 bases and 5 bases, in that order; junction bases with no gene match: 12. Per the germline V gene, CDR1 is SNHLY and CDR2 is FYNNEI. This CDR3 is CASSEAGVTFMETQYF. For the CDR3, the DNA is TGTGCCAGCAGTGAGGCGGGGGTGACGTTTATGGAGACCCAGTACTTC. Looking up the rest from reference TRBV2 and TRBJ2-5 gives the full variable domain: EPEVTQTPSHQVTQMGQEVILRCVPISNHLYFYWYRQILGQKVEFLVSFYNNEISEKSEIFDDQFSVERPDGSNFTLKIRSTKLEDSAMYFCASSEAGVTFMETQYFGPGTRLLVL.

The V gene is TRBV13, the J gene TRBJ2-4, with TRBD1 identical over 8 bases. Germline assignment: CDR1 PRHDT and CDR2 FYEKMQ (reference sequence). The V and J ends lost 1 base and 9 bases, in that order; junction bases with no gene match: 2. CDR3 length: 13 amino acids. The CDR3: CASSLDRGAIQYF. The CDR3 DNA reads TGTGCCAGCAGCTTAGACAGGGGGGCCATTCAGTACTTC. The whole variable domain, remainder taken from reference TRBV13 and TRBJ2-4, is AAGVIQSPRHLIKEKRETATLKCYPIPRHDTVYWYQQGPGQDPQFLISFYEKMQSDKGSIPDRFSAQQFSDYHSELNMSSLELGDSALYFCASSLDRGAIQYFGAGTRLSVL.

The V call is TRBV24-1, the J call TRBJ2-3, with 7 bases identical to TRBD2. CDR3 size: 16 residues. The germline gives CDR1 KGHDR, CDR2 SFDVKD. J lost 0 bases, V lost 2 bases, and 4 bases had no gene match. The CDR3: CATSDYRGGSTDTQYF. The CDR3 DNA follows: TGTGCCACCAGTGATTACCGGGGAGGGAGCACAGATACGCAGTATTTT.

V gene TRBV5-1 combines with J gene TRBJ1-5; a possible D gene is TRBD1 (5 bases). This CDR3 is 14 amino acids long. The germline V and J ends were trimmed by 4 bases and 3 bases, with 11 bases remaining between them. Germline CDR1 and CDR2: SGHRS and YFSETQ. In nucleotides, the CDR3 is TGCGCCAGCAGCCGCTCAGGGCTCAATCAGCCCCAGCATTTT. Translation gives CASSRSGLNQPQHF. Based on the CDR3 plus reference TRBV5-1 and TRBJ1-5, the full variable domain is KAGVTQTPRYLIKTRGQQVTLSCSPISGHRSVSWYQQTPGQGLQFLFEYFSETQRNKGNFPGRFSGRQFSNSRSEMNVSTLELGDSALYLCASSRSGLNQPQHFGDGTRLSIL.

The chain employs TRBV29-1 and TRBJ1-1; TRBD1 agrees at 9 bases. Looked up from germline, CDR1 is SQVTM and CDR2 is ANQGSEA. This CDR3 has 14 residues. V shed 4 bases, J shed 5 bases, and the junction held 8 bases outside the gene matches. The CDR3 nucleotides read TGCAGCGTTGCGGGGTCGGGACAGGGAACTGAAGCTTTCTTT. This gives the protein CSVAGSGQGTEAFF.

The chain uses TRBV5-5 and TRBJ1-5; TRBD1 is a possible D gene (6 bases). This CDR3 is 15 amino acids long. Between the trimmed V and J ends, which lost 2 bases and 0 bases, there was a span of 9 bases. Germline assignment: CDR1 SGHKS and CDR2 YYEKEE (reference sequence). DNA for the CDR3: TGTGCCAGCAGCTTACAGGGTAATAGCAATCAGCCCCAGCATTTT. Protein sequence: CASSLQGNSNQPQHF.

V is TRBV9 and J is TRBJ2-5; tentatively, D is TRBD1 (6 bases). This CDR3 has 14 residues. Germline V lookup: CDR1 SGDLS, CDR2 YYNGEE. Trimming took off 0 bases at V and 2 bases at J, with 8 bases between the two ends. The CDR3 here is CASSVEDRQETQYF. The DNA for the CDR3 is TGTGCCAGCAGCGTAGAAGACAGGCAAGAGACCCAGTACTTC.

The chain employs TRBV5-1 and TRBJ2-2; D tentatively fits TRBD1 or TRBD2 (5 bases each). The ends were cut back, 8 bases at V and 4 bases at J, with 12 bases in the middle. Germline loops: CDR1 SGHRS, CDR2 YFSETQ. The CDR3 runs to 13 residues. CDR3 amino acids: CASFWGSTGELFF. The CDR3 bases are TGCGCCAGTTTTTGGGGGAGCACCGGGGAGCTGTTTTTT.

This clone showed up just a few times. V is TRBV5-6 and J is TRBJ1-6; D is unclear. In germline, CDR1 is SGHDT, CDR2 YYEEEE. Trimming pared 0 bases from V and 2 bases from J, leaving 3 bases between. This CDR3 region has 14 residues. The CDR3 sequence: CASSLDPYNSPLHF. CDR3 bases: TGTGCCAGCAGCTTGGACCCCTATAATTCACCCCTCCACTTT. Variable domain in full (rest from reference TRBV5-6 and TRBJ1-6): DAGVTQSPTHLIKTRGQQVTLRCSPKSGHDTVSWYQQALGQGPQFIFQYYEEEERQRGNFPDRFSGHQFPNYSSELNVNALLLGDSALYLCASSLDPYNSPLHFGNGTRLTVT.

The chain combines TRBV5-6 with TRBJ1-4; 10 positions match TRBD1. V gave up 5 bases and J gave up 5 bases; unmatched junction bases: 3. CDR3 length: 14 amino acids. Germline CDR1 SGHDT, CDR2 YYEEEE. The CDR3 reads CASRRTGGNEKLFF. CDR3 DNA sequence: TGTGCCAGCAGGCGGACAGGGGGGAATGAAAAACTGTTTTTT.